Below, 17 T cell receptor beta chains from the same sample are listed, as sequenced in a study of blood T cells in healthy people across ages. Then a second PCR, running about 6 to 12 cycles, was carried out with a sample-barcoded 5' primer and a J-beta primer mix. TCRdb re-analysed the 5' RACE reads in MiXCR, keeping a single row per CDR3 protein. Of about 670,000 distinct CDR3 sequences in the sample, 52% were seen once. The sequencing sample was made of blood. The receptors derive from an elderly woman in good health.

In this sample, this clonotype turned up many times. V is TRBV5-1 and J is TRBJ1-1; D is ambiguous. Trimming cost V 1 base and J 0 bases, with 10 bases left between them. The CDR3 is made up of 15 amino acids. From germline, CDR1 is SGHRS and CDR2 YFSETQ. In DNA, the CDR3 is TGCGCCAGCAGCTTGTTAGGACCCTTGAACACTGAAGCTTTCTTT. This encodes CASSLLGPLNTEAFF.

This clonotype has a handful of counts. The genes are TRBV29-1 and TRBJ1-1; D gene unclear. Germline V lookup: CDR1 SQVTM, CDR2 ANQGSEA. V was pared by 6 bases and J by 3 bases, with 8 bases between. The CDR3 consists of 11 residues. The CDR3 DNA is TGCAGCGTCGAGTGGGACACTGAAGCTTTCTTT. This encodes CSVEWDTEAFF.

The V call is TRBV6-2 or TRBV6-3, the J call TRBJ1-2; no clear D gene. Trimming took 3 bases from V and 2 from J, leaving 16 bases between them. Germline CDR1 and CDR2: MNHEY and SVGEGT. This CDR3 region has 16 residues. Here the CDR3 reads CASSYPTRGGNYGYTF. Here the CDR3 DNA reads TGTGCCAGCAGTTATCCTACCAGAGGAGGGAACTATGGCTACACCTTC.

This chain links TRBV5-5 with TRBJ1-2; no reliable D call. V was shortened by 7 bases and J by 5 bases, with 12 bases between the two germline ends. Germline V gene lookup returns CDR1 SGHKS and CDR2 YYEKEE (reference sequence). The CDR3 contains 12 residues. The CDR3 sequence is CASRASGYGYTF. The CDR3 nucleotides read TGTGCCAGCCGGGCGTCTGGGTATGGCTACACCTTC.

The V gene is TRBV21-1, the J gene TRBJ2-4; the DNA was not used to check the table's D call, TRBD1. The J call may be wrong; the DNA end is better matched by TRBJ2-7. TRBV21-1 counts as a pseudogene. The CDR3 is 16 amino acids. CDR3 residues: CASTLKTGKSSYEQYF. The CDR3 coding sequence is TGTGCCAGCACCCTAAAGACCGGGAAGAGTTCCTACGAGCAGTACTTC.

V gene TRBV10-3 combines with J gene TRBJ2-3; TRBD2 might be the D (6 bases). V lost 2 bases to trimming and J lost 3 bases, with 15 bases between them. Germline CDR1 is ENHRY and CDR2 is SYGVKD. This CDR3 spans 16 amino acids. The DNA of the CDR3 is TGTGCCATCAGTGAGAAGAGTAGCGGCTGGACAGATACGCAGTATTTT. Protein sequence: CAISEKSSGWTDTQYF.

On this clonotype itself: This sequence may be a read error, since a much larger clone differs from it by one base. The chain has TRBV6-2 or TRBV6-3 and TRBJ2-5, with D tentatively TRBD1 or TRBD2 (5 bases each). This CDR3 is built from 15 residues. The germline V gene encodes CDR1 MNHEY and CDR2 SVGEGT. Trimming stripped 2 bases from V and 11 bases from J, with 21 bases between. Here the CDR3 reads CASSYGGDEGKEQYF. The CDR3 DNA follows: TGTGCCAGCAGTTACGGTGGGGACGAGGGCAAGGAGCAGTACTTC.

The rearrangement joins TRBV10-3 to TRBJ2-1; 8 bases agree with TRBD2. Germline values: CDR1 ENHRY, CDR2 SYGVKD. This CDR3 has 16 residues. The V and J ends lost 1 base and 6 bases, in that order; junction bases with no gene match: 8. This CDR3 is CAISEFAAGAANEQFF. CDR3 nucleotides: TGTGCCATCAGTGAGTTCGCAGCGGGAGCTGCCAATGAGCAGTTCTTC.

This sequence joins TRBV5-1 and TRBJ2-1; a weak D match, TRBD2 (6 bases). V lost 0 bases and J lost 10, with 11 bases in between. The CDR3 sequence is 13 residues long. Germline V lookup: CDR1 SGHRS, CDR2 YFSETQ. The DNA of the CDR3 is TGCGCCAGCAGCTTGGCCTGGGGGAGGGAGCAGTTCTTC. Amino acid sequence: CASSLAWGREQFF.

This chain links TRBV6-5 with TRBJ2-5; possible D gene TRBD1, 6 bases. Germline CDR1 reads MNHEY; CDR2 reads SVGAGI. The CDR3 loop spans 14 amino acids. Trimming removed 2 bases from V and 0 bases from J, with 7 bases in between. CDR3: CASSYRTDQETQYF. In DNA form, the CDR3 reads TGTGCCAGCAGTTACCGGACAGACCAAGAGACCCAGTACTTC.

This clonotype appeared many times. The CDR3 region is CASSLLAGNNEQFF. The CDR3 DNA is TGCGCCAGCAGCTTACTAGCGGGCAACAATGAGCAGTTCTTC. V usage is TRBV5-1 and J usage is TRBJ2-1, with TRBD2 matching 9 bases. The V and J ends lost 2 bases and 5 bases, in that order; junction bases with no gene match: 2. Germline-derived CDR1 and CDR2 are SGHRS and YFSETQ. The CDR3 spans 14 residues.

The chain couples TRBV12-3 or TRBV12-4 to TRBJ2-3; 7 positions match TRBD1. The length of the CDR3 is 14 residues. V was pared by 6 bases and J by 3 bases, with 6 bases of the junction left unmatched. DNA of the CDR3: TGTGCCAGCAGAGCGACAGGGCCAACAGATACGCAGTATTTT. This encodes CASRATGPTDTQYF.

This clonotype was picked up many times. V is TRBV12-3 or TRBV12-4 and J is TRBJ1-6, with unresolved D. V gave up 3 bases and J gave up 0 bases, with 3 bases separating them. The CDR3 sequence is 14 residues long. The CDR3: CASSFFSYNSPLHF. As DNA, the CDR3 is TGTGCCAGCAGTTTCTTCTCCTATAATTCACCCCTCCACTTT.

This clonotype was counted only a few times. This chain connects TRBV2 to TRBJ2-1; either TRBD1 or TRBD2 may fit D (5 bases each). Looked up from germline, CDR1 is SNHLY and CDR2 is FYNNEI. This CDR3 region has 15 residues. V was cut by 6 bases and J by 6 bases, with 18 bases left in between. CDR3 DNA: TGTGCCAGCAGGGGAGATGCAGGGTTCCCCAATGAGCAGTTCTTC. Amino acids: CASRGDAGFPNEQFF.

As concerns this clonotype: Given a much more abundant clone one base away, this may be a read error. The J gene is TRBJ2-3, the V gene TRBV5-6; 12 positions agree with TRBD2. CDR3 length: 17 residues. The germline gives CDR1 SGHDT, CDR2 YYEEEE. CDR3 in amino acids: CAGSPIPSGRGPDTQYF. Here the CDR3 DNA reads TGTGCCGGCAGCCCGATCCCTAGCGGGAGGGGACCAGATACGCAGTATTTT.

The chain is built from TRBV19 and TRBJ1-2; 8 bases are a match to TRBD1. The trim removed 9 bases at V and 6 bases at J, leaving 6 bases unmatched. The CDR3 loop spans 12 amino acids. Germline CDR1 reads LNHDA; CDR2 reads SQIVND (reference sequence). The CDR3 nucleotides are TGTGCCAGCCAAGACAGGGGCGATGGCTACACCTTC. This gives the protein CASQDRGDGYTF.

This clonotype has more than one count but fewer than ten. This sequence joins TRBV2 and TRBJ2-7, with D possibly being TRBD2 (6 bases). Trimming removed 8 bases at V and 3 bases at J, with 23 bases between. This CDR3 is 16 amino acids long. Per germline, CDR1 SNHLY and CDR2 FYNNEI. The CDR3 reads CASATQGGIASYEQYF. In DNA form, the CDR3 reads TGTGCCAGCGCCACCCAAGGCGGGATCGCGAGCTACGAGCAGTACTTC.